This record concerns one T cell receptor (beta chain) sequence. Its specificity is not known. One entry per CDR3 protein results from TCRdb running MiXCR on the 5' RACE reads. The sample includes fewer than 800,000 distinct CDR3 sequences, roughly 7.2% of them seen just once. This sample is part of a study of identical twins. Study results and caveats: Out-of-frame TCR alpha sharing in monozygotic twins exceeded recombination model predictions. Sharing of beta out-of-frame sequences by twins showed a weaker excess.

Germline V gene sequence: CDR1 SQVTM, CDR2 ANQGSEA. The junction had 16 bases not matched to a gene; V was cut back by 4 bases and J by 7 bases. CDR3 length equals 15 residues. These data also featured in a second study, about yellow fever vaccine responses in identical twins.

The V call is TRBV29-1, the J call TRBJ2-7, with TRBD2 identical over 7 bases. The receptor's source is a young woman in good health. Sequencing was performed on PBMCs. The chain's CDR3 is CSVGGAGAAPREQYF. CDR3 sequence (DNA): TGCAGCGTTGGTGGGGCGGGAGCGGCTCCGCGGGAGCAGTACTTC.